This T cell receptor beta chain was identified in a study of blood T cell repertoires in COVID-19. Overall study: The United States, Italy and Spain were the sources of the acute and convalescent COVID-19 samples. The cDNA or gDNA used as material had been derived from T cells, B-cell-depleted T cells, or PBMCs.

Authors' data handling: Researchers report that nucleated cell counts were estimated from reference gene primer amplification. Produced via immunoSEQ multiplex PCR; TCRdb's table is partial and in-frame only. That table supplies the V and J calls and clone size; D and trimming were determined from the DNA. The table shows around 110,000 clones, with around nine tenths occurring only once. CDR1 and CDR2 (germline): SNHLY, FYNNEI. The V and J ends lost 9 bases and 3 bases respectively, with 12 bases between them. This CDR3 has 13 residues. This clonotype was obtained from a woman in her twenties or thirties with acute or convalescent COVID-19. Sequenced material: peripheral blood. The rearrangement uses TRBV2 and TRBJ1-5; D is perhaps TRBD1 (6 bases). This chain's CDR3 is CASCQGNNQPQHF. CDR3 DNA sequence: TGTGCCAGTTGCCAGGGGAACAATCAGCCCCAGCATTTT.